This T cell receptor beta chain was sequenced during a study of cytomegalovirus exposure and HLA in healthy donors. Study context: The same platform as the approximately 640 first-cohort repertoires was used for the 120 validation repertoires, a later analysis reported.

Overall study results and limits: The classifier, whose performance was assessed in both the original and validation cohorts, reportedly diagnosed cytomegalovirus status with high specificity and sensitivity.

TCRdb's copy holds only in-frame clones and misses some; the assay was immunoSEQ multiplex PCR. The top ten hold under 2% of the sample, which has approximately 120,000 clones, roughly 89% seen once. CDR1 is SNHLY and CDR2 is FYNNEI in the germline V gene. Trimming shortened V by 5 bases and J by 2 bases, and 15 bases separated the two germline ends. This CDR3 has 15 residues. This clone showed up many times. Its target is unknown. The V gene is TRBV2, the J gene TRBJ2-5; D might be TRBD1 (6 bases). Sequenced input: PBMCs. The TCR was taken from a woman between 18 and 29 years old in good health and CMV-seronegative. CDR3 loop: CASSSWTEAQETQYF. The CDR3 DNA reads TGTGCCAGCAGTAGTTGGACAGAGGCTCAAGAGACCCAGTACTTC.